This entry lists 12 T cell receptor beta chains sequenced from one sample in a study of blood T cell repertoires in COVID-19 (dated by TCRdb to about 2020). To prepare the library, the immunoSEQ multiplex PCR assay was applied. TCRdb retrieved this table from immuneACCESS and kept in-frame rearrangements only. Not all clones are present; in checked studies, unresolved V genes account for under half, and no reason is known for the remainder. The sample table lists approximately 330,000 clones, over 75% of them with a count of one. Together, the top ten hold roughly 4.1% of the sample. Sequences were obtained from peripheral blood. Receptors were obtained from a woman aged 45-60 years with active or convalescent COVID-19.

The chain couples TRBV27 to TRBJ1-1; no clear D. CDR3 length: 17 amino acids. The V end lost 3 bases, the J end lost 1 base, and 18 bases lay between the germline ends. Germline V gene sequence: CDR1 MNHEY, CDR2 SMNVEV (reference sequence). CDR3 nucleotides: TGTGCCAGCAGTTTTAGGTTCCACGGAGCCCAGAACACTGAAGCTTTCTTT. Its translation is CASSFRFHGAQNTEAFF.

The chain has TRBV4-3 and TRBJ2-7; possibly TRBD1 for D (6 bases). V was shortened by 4 bases and J by 2 bases, with 18 bases between the two germline ends. Germline V lookup: CDR1 LGHNA, CDR2 YSLEER. This CDR3 is built from 16 residues. CDR3 sequence: CASSPHPGQGPYEQYF. The CDR3 DNA sequence: TGCGCCAGCAGCCCTCACCCAGGTCAGGGGCCCTACGAGCAGTACTTC.

This clone was recorded only once. V is TRBV5-8 and J is TRBJ1-1; D is unresolved. Trimming cost V 0 bases and J 0 bases, with 18 bases left between them. Germline loops: CDR1 SGHTS, CDR2 YDEGEE. The CDR3 contains 18 residues. CDR3 coding DNA: TGTGCCAGCAGCTTGGTGAGGGTGGGAAGACATATGAACACTGAAGCTTTCTTT. Translation: CASSLVRVGRHMNTEAFF.

The chain uses TRBV28 and TRBJ1-5; the match to TRBD1 covers 7 bases. Germline trimming cut 6 bases from V and 4 bases from J; bases unmatched to any gene: 6. This CDR3 is built from 14 residues. Germline loops: CDR1 MDHEN, CDR2 SYDVKM. As DNA, the CDR3 is TGTGCCAGCAGCAACAGGGGCGGGAATCAGCCCCAGCATTTT. It translates to CASSNRGGNQPQHF.

The chain has TRBV24-1 and TRBJ2-1; TRBD2 agrees at 10 bases. The CDR3 length is 14 residues. J lost 8 bases, V lost 6 bases, and 6 bases had no gene match. Looked up from germline, CDR1 is KGHDR and CDR2 is SFDVKD. This CDR3 reads CATSPSGSWYEQFF. CDR3 bases: TGTGCCACCAGTCCTAGCGGGAGTTGGTATGAGCAGTTCTTC.

The rearrangement joins TRBV6-1 to TRBJ2-3, with D unclear. From germline, CDR1 is MNHNS and CDR2 SASEGT. The germline V and J ends were trimmed by 2 bases and 5 bases, with 5 bases remaining between them. CDR3 size: 12 residues. CDR3: CASSEQLDTQYF. The DNA of the CDR3 is TGTGCCAGCAGTGAACAGTTAGATACGCAGTATTTT.

The gene calls are TRBV4-1 and TRBJ2-7; TRBD2 agrees at 10 bases. Germline V lookup: CDR1 MGHRA, CDR2 YSYEKL. Trimming cost V 0 bases and J 4 bases; bases outside gene matches: 6. The CDR3 is 16 residues long. CDR3 protein: CASSQEIGLAVYEQYF. Written as DNA, the CDR3 is TGCGCCAGCAGCCAAGAAATCGGACTAGCGGTTTACGAGCAGTACTTC.

The CDR3 loop reads CASSLEGRGGNTIYF. The CDR3 nucleotides are TGTGCCAGCAGCTTGGAGGGCAGGGGCGGAAACACCATATATTTT. V and J are TRBV5-6 and TRBJ1-3; D possibly corresponds to TRBD1 (6 bases). Germline V gives CDR1 SGHDT, CDR2 YYEEEE. Trimming cost V 0 bases and J 4 bases, with 11 bases left between them. CDR3 length: 15 residues.

The chain is built from TRBV7-9 and TRBJ1-4; 12 bases are a match to TRBD1. Germline CDR1 SEHNR, CDR2 FQNEAQ (reference sequence). The CDR3 has 16 amino acids. With V trimmed by 4 bases and J by 8 bases, 8 bases remained unmatched. DNA of the CDR3: TGTGCCAGCAGCTATCCGGGACAGGGGGCAAGGGAAAAACTGTTTTTT. Amino acids: CASSYPGQGAREKLFF.

The chain is built from TRBV5-1 and TRBJ2-1; D ambiguous. V was cut by 0 bases and J by 0 bases, with 10 bases left in between. Looked up from germline, CDR1 is SGHRS and CDR2 is YFSETQ. The CDR3 is 16 residues long. The CDR3 loop is CASSLGGSYSYNEQFF. CDR3 DNA: TGCGCCAGCAGCTTGGGTGGCAGTTACTCCTACAATGAGCAGTTCTTC.

This clone has just a few counts. J is TRBJ2-3 and V is TRBV7-2; possible D gene TRBD2, 5 bases. Germline V gene sequence: CDR1 SGHTA, CDR2 FQGNSA. V shed 5 bases and J shed 0 bases, with 15 bases lying between them. The length of the CDR3 is 16 residues. The CDR3 here is CASSVKLVPSTDTQYF. The CDR3 DNA sequence: TGTGCCAGCAGCGTTAAACTAGTCCCGAGCACAGATACGCAGTATTTT.

This sequence joins TRBV5-1 and TRBJ2-1, with 8 bases fitting TRBD2. The germline CDR1 and CDR2 sequences are SGHRS and YFSETQ. This CDR3 is built from 17 residues. V dropped 4 bases and J dropped 5; count of bases not matched to a gene: 14. CDR3 nucleotide sequence: TGCGCCAGCAGCGTGGAACCAGCGGGAGCGGGACACAATGAGCAGTTCTTC. This encodes CASSVEPAGAGHNEQFF.